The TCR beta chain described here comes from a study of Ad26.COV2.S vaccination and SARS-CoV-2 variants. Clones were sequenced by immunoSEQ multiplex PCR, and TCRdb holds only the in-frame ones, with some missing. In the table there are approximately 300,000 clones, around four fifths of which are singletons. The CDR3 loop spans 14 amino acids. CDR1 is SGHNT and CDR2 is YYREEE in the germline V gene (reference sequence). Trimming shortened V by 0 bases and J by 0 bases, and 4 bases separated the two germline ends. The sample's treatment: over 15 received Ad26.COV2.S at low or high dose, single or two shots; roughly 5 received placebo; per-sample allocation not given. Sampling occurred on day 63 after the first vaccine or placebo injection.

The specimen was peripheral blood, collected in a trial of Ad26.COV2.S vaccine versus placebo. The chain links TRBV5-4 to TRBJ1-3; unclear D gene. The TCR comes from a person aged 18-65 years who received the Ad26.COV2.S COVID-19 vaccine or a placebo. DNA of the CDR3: TGTGCCAGCAGCTTGGGAAACTCTGGAAACACCATATATTTT. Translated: CASSLGNSGNTIYF.